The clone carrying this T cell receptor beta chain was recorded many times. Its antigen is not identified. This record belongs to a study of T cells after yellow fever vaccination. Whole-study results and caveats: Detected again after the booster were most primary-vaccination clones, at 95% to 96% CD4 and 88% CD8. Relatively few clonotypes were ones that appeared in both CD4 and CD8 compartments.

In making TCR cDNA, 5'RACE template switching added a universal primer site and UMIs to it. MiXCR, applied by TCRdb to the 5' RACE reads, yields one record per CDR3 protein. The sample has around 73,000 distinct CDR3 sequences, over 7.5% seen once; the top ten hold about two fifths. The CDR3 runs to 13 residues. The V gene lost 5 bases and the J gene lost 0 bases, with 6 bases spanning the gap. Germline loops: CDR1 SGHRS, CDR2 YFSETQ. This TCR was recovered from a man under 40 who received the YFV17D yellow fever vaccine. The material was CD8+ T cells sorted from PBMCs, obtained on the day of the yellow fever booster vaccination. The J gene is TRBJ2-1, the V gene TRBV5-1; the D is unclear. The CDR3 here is CASRTSSYNEQFF. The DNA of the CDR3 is TGCGCCAGCAGGACGAGCTCCTACAATGAGCAGTTCTTC.